These 32 T cell receptor beta chains were all obtained from the same sample, sequenced in a study of blood T cell repertoires in COVID-19. Produced via immunoSEQ multiplex PCR; TCRdb's table is partial and in-frame only. This sample has 350,000 to 500,000 clones; around 90% occur once, and the top ten carry around 0.92%. The sample taken for sequencing was peripheral blood. These receptors were collected from a man younger than 35 with COVID-19, enrolled during active disease.

This chain links TRBV2 with TRBJ1-4; D is undetermined. The germline CDR1 and CDR2 sequences are SNHLY and FYNNEI. Between the trimmed V and J ends, which lost 10 bases and 6 bases, there was a span of 6 bases. This CDR3 comprises 10 residues. In nucleotides, the CDR3 is TGTGCCACCGTGTATGAAAAACTGTTTTTT. Translation gives CATVYEKLFF.

The V and J genes are TRBV24-1 and TRBJ2-1, with 13 positions matching TRBD2. V trimming: 4 bases; J trimming: 7 bases; junction bases outside the gene matches: 3. CDR1 KGHDR and CDR2 SFDVKD come from the germline V gene. The CDR3 consists of 15 residues. DNA of the CDR3: TGTGCCACCAGTGACGGGACTAGCGGGGTTAATGAGCAGTTCTTC. Translated: CATSDGTSGVNEQFF.

This clone has just a few counts. The chain has TRBV5-5 and TRBJ2-7, with D unclear. CDR3 size: 14 residues. Germline V CDR1 and CDR2: SGHKS, YYEKEE (reference sequence). The V gene lost 4 bases and the J gene lost 2 bases, with 13 bases spanning the gap. CDR3 DNA sequence: TGTGCCAGCAGCCTCGACACACAACCCTACGAGCAGTACTTC. It encodes CASSLDTQPYEQYF.

The rearrangement joins TRBV11-2 to TRBJ2-1; D perhaps matches TRBD1 (6 bases). This CDR3 comprises 19 residues. The V end was cut by 5 bases, the J end by 3 bases, with 26 bases between. CDR1 SGHAT and CDR2 FQNNGV come from the germline V gene. The chain's CDR3 is CASSRGDRFQVPDYNEQFF. The CDR3 DNA reads as TGTGCCAGCAGCCGCGGTGACAGGTTCCAAGTTCCTGACTACAATGAGCAGTTCTTC.

The J gene is TRBJ1-2, the V gene TRBV27; 7 nucleotides agree with TRBD1. In germline, CDR1 is MNHEY, CDR2 SMNVEV (reference sequence). J was trimmed by 4 bases and V by 0 bases; bases with no gene match: 2. This CDR3 has 14 amino acids. The CDR3 region is CASSLSPGGYGYTF. The CDR3, as DNA: TGTGCCAGCAGTTTATCCCCAGGGGGCTATGGCTACACCTTC.

The J gene is TRBJ2-7, the V gene TRBV7-9, with 7 bases that match TRBD2. CDR1 is SEHNR, CDR2 FQNEAQ, per germline (reference sequence). The CDR3 extends over 14 amino acids. Germline trimming cut 6 bases from V and 3 bases from J; bases unmatched to any gene: 8. This CDR3 is CASSPGLVLYEQYF. The CDR3 bases are TGTGCCAGCAGTCCCGGACTAGTCCTCTACGAGCAGTACTTC.

About this clone itself: Distinct nucleotide sequences in the sample also encode this CDR3. The chain is built from TRBV19 and TRBJ2-3; 12 bases agree with TRBD2. Germline V lookup: CDR1 LNHDA, CDR2 SQIVND (reference sequence). The V gene end was trimmed by 1 base and the J gene end by 5 bases; junction bases not matched to a gene: 7. This CDR3 region has 17 residues. CDR3 residues: CASSIGLAGGPGDTQYF. CDR3 DNA: TGTGCCAGTAGTATAGGTCTAGCGGGGGGGCCCGGAGATACGCAGTATTTT.

The V and J genes are TRBV29-1 and TRBJ1-2; weak D call: TRBD1 (5 bases). V shed 4 bases and J shed 2 bases, with 8 bases lying between them. This CDR3 comprises 12 residues. CDR1 SQVTM and CDR2 ANQGSEA come from the germline V gene. The CDR3, as DNA: TGCAGCGTTGGACAGCCAAACTATGGCTACACCTTC. Translation: CSVGQPNYGYTF.

The V gene is TRBV27, the J gene TRBJ2-7, with TRBD1 as a possible D gene (5 bases). V shed 4 bases and J shed 0 bases, with 10 bases lying between them. The germline V gene encodes CDR1 MNHEY and CDR2 SMNVEV (reference sequence). The CDR3 length is 14 residues. The CDR3 bases are TGTGCCAGCAGTTATATCGACAGCTCCTACGAGCAGTACTTC. Translating it yields CASSYIDSSYEQYF.

The chain employs TRBV13 and TRBJ2-7, with TRBD1 matching 8 bases. The CDR3 length is 15 residues. The germline CDR1 and CDR2 sequences are PRHDT and FYEKMQ (reference sequence). The J segment lost 3 bases and the V segment lost 4 bases, leaving 8 bases of the junction unmatched. CDR3 sequence reads: CASSSRTGLSYEQYF. The DNA of the CDR3 is TGTGCCAGCAGCTCTAGGACAGGGCTGAGCTACGAGCAGTACTTC.

The rearrangement links TRBV7-9 to TRBJ1-2; D is possibly TRBD1 (5 bases). Germline CDR1 reads SEHNR; CDR2 reads FQNEAQ (reference sequence). V was clipped by 4 bases and J by 3 bases, with 21 bases between them. This CDR3 spans 17 amino acids. Here the CDR3 reads CASSSLPSTVPHYGYTF. In DNA, the CDR3 is TGTGCCAGCAGCTCCCTACCATCGACAGTGCCGCACTATGGCTACACCTTC.

The J gene is TRBJ2-1, the V gene TRBV5-1, with D possibly being TRBD2 (6 bases). The CDR3 is made up of 15 amino acids. V dropped 1 base and J dropped 4 bases, with 12 bases sitting between them. Germline V gene lookup returns CDR1 SGHRS and CDR2 YFSETQ. CDR3 sequence reads: CASSLMPGEYNEQFF. In DNA form, the CDR3 reads TGCGCCAGCAGCTTGATGCCGGGGGAGTACAATGAGCAGTTCTTC.

The J gene is TRBJ2-1, the V gene TRBV24-1; TRBD2 matches at 10 bases. There are 15 residues in the CDR3. The germline V gene has CDR1 KGHDR and CDR2 SFDVKD. The ends lost 6 bases at V and 5 bases at J; junction bases unmatched: 6. This CDR3 reads CATSPSSGGHNEQFF. The CDR3 DNA reads TGTGCCACCAGTCCTTCTAGCGGGGGCCACAATGAGCAGTTCTTC.

The V and J genes are TRBV7-9 and TRBJ1-3; D gene ambiguous. The V gene's germline CDR1 is SEHNR and CDR2 FQNEAQ (reference sequence). This CDR3 region has 13 residues. Trimming stripped 3 bases from V and 3 bases from J, with 6 bases between. The CDR3 sequence: CASSFSYGNTIYF. CDR3 DNA: TGTGCCAGCAGCTTTTCGTATGGAAACACCATATATTTT.

V usage is TRBV29-1 and J usage is TRBJ2-2; D may be TRBD2 (6 bases). V lost 7 bases to trimming and J lost 3 bases, with 12 bases between them. This CDR3 contains 13 residues. CDR1 SQVTM and CDR2 ANQGSEA come from the germline V gene. For the CDR3, the DNA is TGCAGCGCTGGGGGGTCGGACACCGGGGAGCTGTTTTTT. It specifies CSAGGSDTGELFF.

The chain uses TRBV24-1 and TRBJ2-1; 8 bases are shared with TRBD2. The CDR3 spans 17 residues. The germline V gene has CDR1 KGHDR and CDR2 SFDVKD. J gave up 4 bases and V 4 bases, and 11 bases lay outside the gene matches. Here the CDR3 reads CATSDPSLAEAYNEQFF. CDR3 nucleotides: TGTGCCACCAGTGACCCCTCACTAGCGGAGGCTTACAATGAGCAGTTCTTC.

The chain employs TRBV19 and TRBJ2-7; D possibly corresponds to TRBD1 (6 bases). The germline gives CDR1 LNHDA, CDR2 SQIVND (reference sequence). The CDR3 runs 14 residues. Trimming left V 5 bases short and J 2 bases short, with 13 bases between. The CDR3 reads CASSGGQYPYEQYF. The CDR3 coding sequence is TGTGCCAGTAGTGGAGGACAGTACCCCTACGAGCAGTACTTC.

The genes are TRBV11-2 and TRBJ2-7; 7 positions agree with TRBD2. This CDR3 is 14 amino acids long. Trimming at V came to 0 bases and at J to 5 bases, leaving 4 bases not matched to a gene. Per the germline V gene, CDR1 is SGHAT and CDR2 is FQNNGV. CDR3 nucleotides: TGTGCCAGCAGCTTAGAGGTGGGAGGGGACGAGCAGTACTTC. It is translated as CASSLEVGGDEQYF.

The J gene is TRBJ1-5, the V gene TRBV2; D remains unclear. V lost 3 bases, J lost 7 bases, and 16 bases lay in between. The CDR3 runs 15 residues. In germline, CDR1 is SNHLY, CDR2 FYNNEI. CDR3 protein: CASSDDPRDNQPQHF. Written as DNA, the CDR3 is TGTGCCAGCAGTGATGATCCCCGGGATAACCAGCCCCAGCATTTT.

The rearrangement uses TRBV10-3 and TRBJ2-1; TRBD2 agrees at 16 bases. The trim removed 9 bases at V and 2 bases at J, leaving 1 base unmatched. CDR1 is ENHRY, CDR2 SYGVKD, per germline. The length of the CDR3 is 15 residues. The CDR3 DNA sequence: TGTGCCATAGGGACTAGCGGGGGGGCCTACAATGAGCAGTTCTTC. Protein: CAIGTSGGAYNEQFF.

This rearrangement joins TRBV10-2 to TRBJ1-1; tentatively, D is TRBD1 (6 bases). This CDR3 is built from 11 residues. Trimming took 3 bases from V and 10 from J, leaving 9 bases between them. Germline CDR1 and CDR2: WSHSY and SAAADI. The CDR3 loop reads CASSDRDTAFF. DNA for the CDR3: TGCGCCAGCAGTGACAGGGACACAGCTTTCTTT.

The chain joins TRBV2 to TRBJ2-7; unclear D gene. Trimming shortened V by 2 bases and J by 6 bases, and 8 bases separated the two germline ends. Germline lookup yields CDR1 SNHLY and CDR2 FYNNEI. This CDR3 is 12 amino acids long. The CDR3 DNA reads TGTGCCAGCAGTGAACGGGTAAGCGAGCAGTACTTC. Translation gives CASSERVSEQYF.

The rearrangement joins TRBV19 to TRBJ2-2, with 7 bases fitting TRBD2. CDR1 and CDR2 from the germline V gene are LNHDA and SQIVND (reference sequence). CDR3 length: 15 amino acids. J gave up 6 bases and V 3 bases, and 7 bases lay outside the gene matches. The CDR3 here is CASSIVGAGAGELFF. CDR3 coding DNA: TGTGCCAGTAGTATCGTTGGGGCGGGGGCCGGGGAGCTGTTTTTT.

The rearrangement links TRBV18 to TRBJ1-1; D remains ambiguous. Germline CDR1 is KGHSH and CDR2 is LQKENI. The V gene lost 1 base and the J gene lost 5 bases, with 5 bases spanning the gap. This CDR3 is built from 12 residues. The CDR3 loop reads CASSPLSTEAFF. The DNA for the CDR3 is TGTGCCAGCTCACCACTTTCGACTGAAGCTTTCTTT.

This chain uses TRBV6-5 with TRBJ2-5; TRBD1 matches 8 bases. This CDR3 region has 15 residues. Germline CDR1 MNHEY, CDR2 SVGAGI. V was pared by 2 bases and J by 4 bases, with 6 bases of the junction left unmatched. CDR3: CASSYVDRGPETQYF. The CDR3 DNA is TGTGCCAGCAGTTACGTCGACAGGGGACCAGAGACCCAGTACTTC.

This rearrangement joins TRBV24-1 to TRBJ2-2; no reliable D call. Germline CDR1 reads KGHDR; CDR2 reads SFDVKD. The CDR3 is 13 amino acids. V lost 5 bases, J lost 2 bases, and 5 bases lay in between. The DNA for the CDR3 is TGTGCCACCAGTGTGACAAACACCGGGGAGCTGTTTTTT. Its protein is CATSVTNTGELFF.

The chain joins TRBV30 to TRBJ2-1, with 10 bases aligning to TRBD2. J gave up 9 bases and V 5 bases, and 13 bases lay outside the gene matches. The CDR3 extends over 15 amino acids. Per germline, CDR1 GTSNPN and CDR2 SVGIG (reference sequence). CDR3 residues: CAWDLGTSAWGEQFF. The CDR3 coding sequence is TGTGCCTGGGACCTCGGGACTAGCGCTTGGGGTGAGCAGTTCTTC.

The gene calls are TRBV5-1 and TRBJ1-2, with a possible D match to TRBD1 (5 bases). Germline CDR1 is SGHRS and CDR2 is YFSETQ. The CDR3 has 14 amino acids. The ends were cut back, 0 bases at V and 4 bases at J, with 10 bases in the middle. In nucleotides, the CDR3 is TGCGCCAGCAGCTTGGAAGGGGAGGGCTATGGCTACACCTTC. Translating it yields CASSLEGEGYGYTF.

The chain joins TRBV6-5 to TRBJ1-6; D remains unclear. Germline V gene lookup returns CDR1 MNHEY and CDR2 SVGAGI. Trimming took 3 bases from V and 7 from J, leaving 10 bases between them. CDR3 length equals 14 residues. The CDR3 spells CASSYTRSNSPLHF. The CDR3 nucleotides are TGTGCCAGCAGTTATACGAGGTCCAATTCACCCCTCCACTTT.

This sequence joins TRBV5-6 and TRBJ1-4; tentatively, D is TRBD1 (6 bases). Per germline, CDR1 SGHDT and CDR2 YYEEEE. V was trimmed by 1 base and J by 7 bases, leaving 11 bases between them. The CDR3 spans 14 residues. CDR3 loop: CASSLSGVGEKLFF. The CDR3, as DNA: TGTGCCAGCAGCTTGTCAGGGGTTGGTGAAAAACTGTTTTTT. Supplemented by reference TRBV5-6 and TRBJ1-4, the full variable domain reads DAGVTQSPTHLIKTRGQQVTLRCSPKSGHDTVSWYQQALGQGPQFIFQYYEEEERQRGNFPDRFSGHQFPNYSSELNVNALLLGDSALYLCASSLSGVGEKLFFGSGTQLSVL.

The CDR3 sequence is CASSPDRGPYNEQFF. Here the CDR3 DNA reads TGTGCCAGCAGTCCCGACAGGGGGCCGTACAATGAGCAGTTCTTC. This rearrangement joins TRBV27 to TRBJ2-1; 10 nucleotides match TRBD1. J was trimmed by 4 bases and V by 5 bases; bases with no gene match: 5. The germline V gene encodes CDR1 MNHEY and CDR2 SMNVEV (reference sequence). The CDR3 has 15 residues.

CDR3 coding DNA: TGTGCCAGCAGCTTAGTCGCCTACAATGAGCAGTTCTTC. It yields the protein CASSLVAYNEQFF. This chain uses TRBV11-2 with TRBJ2-1; D gene uncertain. The CDR3 has 13 amino acids. Germline assignment: CDR1 SGHAT and CDR2 FQNNGV. Trimming removed 1 base at V and 2 bases at J, with 3 bases between.